The source of this TCR beta chain is a study of shared clonotypes between healthy human individuals. Study-wide background: For every donor, three CD4 naive, three CD4 memory, two CD8 naive and one CD8 memory plates were used. Study-level findings and limits: A reduction in generation probabilities was seen for non-shared clonotypes relative to those shared by all four donors.

Details on this clone: Antigen unknown.

Using immunoSEQ multiplex PCR, the repertoire was profiled, and TCRdb retains in-frame clones only, with some absent. The data contain around 510,000 clones, approximately 95% of them seen just once; the ten biggest clones take up around 0.067%. Germline V gene lookup returns CDR1 SEHNR and CDR2 FQNEAQ (reference sequence). Between the trimmed V and J ends, which lost 5 bases and 8 bases, there was a span of 18 bases. The CDR3 is 15 amino acids. V gene TRBV7-9 combines with J gene TRBJ1-4, with D perhaps matching TRBD1 (5 bases). Sequencing was done on a sample of naive CD4+ T cells sorted from blood. Subset noted: CD45RA+ positively selected. The TCR comes from a young woman in good health. CDR3 nucleotide sequence: TGTGCCAGCAGCGCCTTCTCAGGGTCCAAAGAAAAACTGTTTTTT. The encoded protein is CASSAFSGSKEKLFF.